This T cell receptor (beta chain) was sequenced during a study of T cell responses to AZD1222 COVID-19 vaccine. CDR3 length equals 15 residues. Trimming pared 0 bases from V and 5 bases from J, leaving 12 bases between. Produced via immunoSEQ multiplex PCR; TCRdb's table is partial and in-frame only. In the table there are 95,000 to 130,000 clones, approximately 85% of which are singletons. The chain is built from TRBV5-3 and TRBJ1-5, with no clear D. TRBV5-3 is an ORF; its function is uncertain. The receptor's source is an adult in good health. Sequenced material: peripheral blood, taken on day 0 of MenACWY control vaccination. CDR3 sequence (DNA): TGTGCCAGAAGCTTGGTCTATTTGGACGATCAGCCCCAGCATTTT. Residues: CARSLVYLDDQPQHF.